The sample holds a few counts of the clone carrying this TCR beta chain. Random hexamers were used to reverse transcribe an amount of roughly 0.45 to 1 ug RNA. TCRdb itself ran the immunoSEQ multiplex PCR reads through MiXCR, one entry per CDR3 protein. Among roughly 50,000 distinct CDR3 sequences listed, approximately 93% were seen once. The sample belongs to a study of CD8 T cells in Susac syndrome. The CDR3 is 13 residues long. V was trimmed by 3 bases and J by 12 bases, leaving 15 bases between them. Per germline, CDR1 MNHEY and CDR2 SMNVEV (reference sequence). CD8+ and CD4+ T cells from blood underwent TCR beta sequencing, which was carried out in a high-throughput format.

This TCR was sampled from a human donor in good health. The sequencing sample was made of CD8+ T cells from PBMCs. The J gene is TRBJ2-1, the V gene TRBV27; D gene unclear. The CDR3 reads CASSFGPPLLQFF. The CDR3 DNA reads TGTGCCAGCAGTTTTGGGCCACCTCTTCTGCAGTTCTTC.